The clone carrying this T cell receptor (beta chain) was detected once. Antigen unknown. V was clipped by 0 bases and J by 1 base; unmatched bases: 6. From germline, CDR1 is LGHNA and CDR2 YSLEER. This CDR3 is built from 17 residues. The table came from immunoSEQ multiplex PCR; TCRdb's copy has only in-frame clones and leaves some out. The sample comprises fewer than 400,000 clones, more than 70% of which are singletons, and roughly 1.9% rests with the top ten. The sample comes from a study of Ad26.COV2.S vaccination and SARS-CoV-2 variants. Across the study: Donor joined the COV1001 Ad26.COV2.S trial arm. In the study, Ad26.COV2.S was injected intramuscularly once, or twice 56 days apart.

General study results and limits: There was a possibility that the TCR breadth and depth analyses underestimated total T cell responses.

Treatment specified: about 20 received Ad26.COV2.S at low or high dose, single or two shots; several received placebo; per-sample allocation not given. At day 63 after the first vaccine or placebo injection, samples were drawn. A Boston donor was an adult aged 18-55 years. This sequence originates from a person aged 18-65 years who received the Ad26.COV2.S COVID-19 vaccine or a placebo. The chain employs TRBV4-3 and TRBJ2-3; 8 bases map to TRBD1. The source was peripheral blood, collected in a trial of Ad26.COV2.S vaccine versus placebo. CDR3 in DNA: TGCGCCAGCAGCCAAGAAGGTACAGGGGGAGGCACAGATACGCAGTATTTT. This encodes CASSQEGTGGGTDTQYF.